This is a list of T cell receptor beta chains from one sample in a study of blood T cell repertoires in COVID-19. Profiling relied on immunoSEQ multiplex PCR, and the TCRdb table lists in-frame clones only, not all of them. The table lists 360,000 or so clones, around 86% of them singletons. The source material was PBMCs or T cells enriched from blood (not recorded which). These receptors were obtained from a woman aged 50 to 65 who had recovered from COVID-19. Both conserved end residues are part of each CDR3. D genes are given only for firm matches. The size of a clone is reported for some rows only, either as once, few or many, or as a class for expanded clones.

J gene | V gene | clone size | D gene | CDR3 protein | CDR3 DNA
TRBJ2-1 | TRBV9 | once | NA | CASSVSGSSYNEQFF | TGTGCCAGCAGCGTTTCCGGGAGCTCCTACAATGAGCAGTTCTTC
TRBJ1-5 | TRBV6-5 | NA | NA | CASSRDPRGNQPQHF | TGTGCCAGCAGTAGGGACCCCCGGGGGAATCAGCCCCAGCATTTT
TRBJ2-3 | TRBV11-3 | NA | NA | CASSLWSGDTQYF | TGTGCCAGCAGCTTATGGTCAGGTGATACGCAGTATTTT
TRBJ1-6 | TRBV6-5 | NA | NA | CASSYWFLPTNSPLHF | TGTGCCAGCAGTTACTGGTTCCTACCCACGAATTCACCCCTCCACTTT
TRBJ1-1 | TRBV4-2 | NA | NA | CASSQGAGQNTEAFF | TGTGCCAGCAGCCAAGGGGCAGGCCAGAACACTGAAGCTTTCTTT
TRBJ2-1 | TRBV4-3 | NA | NA | CASSTDHTGYNEQFF | TGCGCCAGCAGCACAGACCATACAGGGTACAATGAGCAGTTCTTC
TRBJ2-3 | TRBV5-6 | NA | NA | CASSFKRVTDTQYF | TGTGCCAGCAGCTTCAAGAGGGTCACAGATACGCAGTATTTT
TRBJ1-1 | TRBV5-1 | NA | NA | CASSPQVGGNTEAFF | TGCGCCAGCAGCCCCCAAGTAGGGGGGAACACTGAAGCTTTCTTT
TRBJ2-5 | TRBV30 | NA | TRBD2 | CAYGTSGHPGETQYF | TGTGCCTATGGGACTAGCGGGCATCCGGGGGAGACCCAGTACTTC
TRBJ2-1 | TRBV3-1/TRBV3-2 | NA | NA | CASSRARLATHNEQFF | TGTGCCAGCAGCCGAGCACGTTTAGCGACCCACAATGAGCAGTTCTTC
TRBJ1-1 | TRBV12-1 | NA | NA | CASSPNRSGGPRNRYTEAFF | TGTGCCAGCAGCCCTAATAGGTCGGGAGGTCCCCGAAATCGGTACACTGAAGCTTTCTTT
TRBJ1-4 | TRBV19 | NA | NA | CASSKGLAPTNEKLFF | TGTGCCAGTAGTAAGGGACTCGCACCAACTAATGAAAAACTGTTTTTT
TRBJ2-1 | TRBV19 | NA | TRBD1 | CASSTGQGNEQFF | TGTGCCAGTAGTACGGGACAGGGCAATGAGCAGTTCTTC
TRBJ1-4 | TRBV7-8 | NA | TRBD1 | CASSPRTGGKTNEKLFF | TGTGCCAGCAGCCCCCGGACAGGGGGCAAGACTAATGAAAAACTGTTTTTT
TRBJ1-4 | TRBV5-5 | few | NA | CASSLTLRPAIDEKLFF | TGTGCCAGCAGCTTGACTTTGCGTCCCGCCATCGATGAAAAACTGTTTTTT
TRBJ1-3 | TRBV4-3 | NA | NA | CASSQDLPGNSGNTIYF | TGCGCCAGCAGCCAAGATCTTCCGGGGAACTCTGGAAACACCATATATTTT
TRBJ2-1 | TRBV5-1 | NA | TRBD2 | CASSFVAGVSNEQFF | TGCGCCAGCAGCTTCGTAGCGGGAGTTAGCAATGAGCAGTTCTTC
TRBJ2-1 | TRBV6-5 | NA | TRBD2 | CASRPGLAGREQFF | TGTGCCAGCAGGCCGGGACTAGCGGGACGGGAGCAGTTCTTC
TRBJ1-2 | TRBV9 | NA | NA | CASSVALAANYGYTF | TGTGCCAGCAGCGTAGCCCTGGCAGCTAACTATGGCTACACCTTC
TRBJ1-1 | TRBV2 | once | NA | CASSEPGNTEAFF | TGTGCCAGCAGTGAGCCAGGGAACACTGAAGCTTTCTTT
TRBJ2-7 | TRBV2 | NA | TRBD1 | CASSADRGLAYEQYF | TGTGCCAGCAGTGCGGACAGGGGGCTCGCCTACGAGCAGTACTTC
TRBJ2-7 | TRBV25-1 | NA | NA | CASSELNTAYEQYF | TGTGCCAGCAGTGAATTGAACACAGCCTACGAGCAGTACTTC
TRBJ1-2 | TRBV27 | NA | TRBD1 | CASSLQGDYGYTF | TGTGCCAGCAGTCTTCAGGGGGACTATGGCTACACCTTC
TRBJ1-1 | TRBV7-9 | NA | NA | CANRGSEAFF | TGTGCCAATAGGGGCTCTGAAGCTTTCTTT
TRBJ2-7 | TRBV15 | NA | NA | CATSRRLEAAYEQYF | TGTGCCACCAGCAGGAGACTAGAGGCTGCCTACGAGCAGTACTTC
TRBJ1-2 | TRBV18 | NA | TRBD1 | CASSSGEQGGYGYTF | TGTGCCAGCTCAAGCGGGGAACAGGGGGGCTATGGCTACACCTTC
TRBJ1-5 | TRBV10-3 | NA | TRBD1 | CAISSDRAQPQHF | TGTGCCATCAGTTCCGACAGGGCTCAGCCCCAGCATTTT
TRBJ1-1 | TRBV30 | NA | NA | CAWSSERGEAFF | TGTGCCTGGAGTAGCGAGAGGGGGGAAGCTTTCTTT
TRBJ2-1 | TRBV7-2 | NA | TRBD2 | CASSLVPGREYNEQFF | TGTGCCAGCAGCTTAGTTCCCGGGAGGGAGTACAATGAGCAGTTCTTC
TRBJ1-2 | TRBV5-1 | once | TRBD1 | CASSTGDSRGYTF | TGCGCCAGCAGCACGGGGGACAGCCGTGGCTACACCTTC
TRBJ2-1 | TRBV5-1 | NA | TRBD1 | CASSLVLQGASYNEQFF | TGCGCCAGCAGCTTGGTTCTCCAGGGGGCATCCTACAATGAGCAGTTCTTC
TRBJ1-1 | TRBV12-3/TRBV12-4 | NA | NA | CASSSQGRGEAFF | TGTGCCAGCAGTTCACAGGGACGAGGTGAAGCTTTCTTT
TRBJ2-7 | TRBV7-3 | once | TRBD2 | CASSLSSGGGYEQYF | TGTGCCAGCAGCTTAAGCAGCGGGGGAGGCTACGAGCAGTACTTC